Each of the 9 T cell receptor beta chains below was sequenced from the same sample in a study. TCRdb redid the calling of the RT-PCR reads with MiXCR, one entry per CDR3 protein. There are approximately 720,000 distinct CDR3 sequences in the sample; about 14% occur only once, and just over 3.5% lies in the top ten. Specimen: memory CD4+ T cells from blood. These receptor sequences come from a female donor in good health, serving as a healthy control.

V and J are TRBV11-2 and TRBJ2-7, with 9 bases identical to TRBD1. This CDR3 region has 14 residues. V lost 3 bases to trimming and J lost 5 bases; unmatched junction nucleotides: 5. The germline V gene encodes CDR1 SGHAT and CDR2 FQNNGV. The CDR3 is CASSLPGQGDEQYF. CDR3 DNA sequence: TGTGCCAGCAGCTTGCCGGGACAGGGCGACGAGCAGTACTTC.

This chain joins TRBV2 and TRBJ2-4, with D unclear. The germline gives CDR1 SNHLY, CDR2 FYNNEI. CDR3 size: 16 residues. With 6 bases removed from V and 6 bases from J, the gap between germline ends came to 21 bases. CDR3 nucleotide sequence: TGTGCCAGCAGACCACGACGGTTCTCAGCAGGAAACATTCAGTACTTC. As protein: CASRPRRFSAGNIQYF.

The rearrangement joins TRBV5-1 to TRBJ1-2, with a tentative D call TRBD1 (6 bases). This CDR3 is built from 13 residues. Trimming pared 6 bases from V and 5 bases from J, leaving 14 bases between. Germline assignment: CDR1 SGHRS and CDR2 YFSETQ. CDR3 nucleotides: TGCGCCAGCACCGTACAGGGATATTATGGCTACACCTTC. Its protein product is CASTVQGYYGYTF.

The V and J genes are TRBV6-1 and TRBJ1-5; perhaps TRBD1 as D (5 bases). Germline V gives CDR1 MNHNS, CDR2 SASEGT. The CDR3 runs 13 residues. V was shortened by 1 base and J by 10 bases, with 11 bases between the two germline ends. The CDR3 DNA reads TGTGCCAGCAGTGAAGGACAGACGCGCCCCCAGCATTTT. Encoded protein: CASSEGQTRPQHF.

The chain recombines TRBV7-7 with TRBJ2-5; tentatively, D is TRBD1 or TRBD2 (5 bases each). Germline CDR1 and CDR2: SSHAT and FNYEAQ (reference sequence). The ends were cut back, 2 bases at V and 4 bases at J, with 23 bases in the middle. This CDR3 comprises 18 residues. CDR3 bases: TGTGCCAGCAGCTTAACGATTTCTTCCGGGACGAGAAGAGAGACCCAGTACTTC. Encoded protein: CASSLTISSGTRRETQYF. Looking up the rest from reference TRBV7-7 and TRBJ2-5 gives the full variable domain: GAGVSQSPRYKVTKRGQDVTLRCDPISSHATLYWYQQALGQGPEFLTYFNYEAQPDKSGLPSDRFSAERPEGSISTLTIQRTEQRDSAMYRCASSLTISSGTRRETQYFGPGTRLLVL.

This clonotype was detected many times. This chain uses TRBV3-1 with TRBJ2-1; no clear D. Trimming took off 2 bases at V and 10 bases at J, with 18 bases between the two ends. Germline loops: CDR1 LGHDT, CDR2 YNNKEL (reference sequence). CDR3 size: 15 residues. CDR3 DNA sequence: TGTGCCAGCAGCCAAAGCGATCTAAGTTTAGGGGAGCAGTTCTTC. Translated, it gives CASSQSDLSLGEQFF.

V usage is TRBV20-1 and J usage is TRBJ1-1, with a possible D match to TRBD1 (5 bases). The V end lost 5 bases, the J end lost 3 bases, and 13 bases lay between the germline ends. The CDR3 consists of 13 residues. Germline V gene lookup returns CDR1 DFQATT and CDR2 SNEGSKA (reference sequence). The DNA of the CDR3 is TGCAGTGCTCCAGGGTTGAGGGACACTGAAGCTTTCTTT. Amino acid sequence: CSAPGLRDTEAFF.

In its sample, this clonotype was seen many times. The CDR3 coding sequence is TGTGCCAGCAGCCACGACAGGGGGAGTGACTACGAGCAGTACTTC. Protein sequence: CASSHDRGSDYEQYF. This rearrangement joins TRBV6-5 to TRBJ2-7, with TRBD1 matching over 9 bases. Unmatched junction bases numbered 9, after V lost 6 bases and J lost 3 bases. CDR3 length equals 15 residues. From germline, CDR1 is MNHEY and CDR2 SVGAGI.

This clonotype was observed a few times. CDR3 sequence (DNA): TGTGCCAGCAGGCCCCCGACAGGGAGGAGCTACACCTTC. The encoded protein is CASRPPTGRSYTF. This chain links TRBV6-5 with TRBJ1-2, with 7 positions matching TRBD1. V lost 6 bases, J lost 9 bases, and 10 bases stayed unmatched. Per germline, CDR1 MNHEY and CDR2 SVGAGI. The CDR3 runs to 13 residues.